Listed below are T cell receptor beta chains from one sample, sequenced in a study of regulatory T cells in long-lasting Graves disease. In TCRdb, the multiplex PCR reads were re-called with MiXCR into one record per CDR3 protein. The sample gives roughly 350,000 distinct CDR3 sequences, about a sixth of which show up once; roughly 30% is in the top ten. This same sample was also part of a study on T cells in Graves' hyperthyroidism and ophthalmopathy.

The sequencing used peripheral blood mononuclear cells (PBMCs), collected at new diagnosis, from a patient treated with antithyroid drugs. The receptors come from a middle-aged man with Graves disease. The CDR3 runs from the conserved cysteine through the conserved F or W. D genes are given only for firm matches. Where a row states a size, it is once, few, many or the class of an expanded clone; other rows omit it.

TRBJ1-6	TRBV12-3/TRBV12-4	13	many	.	TGTGCCAGCAAGAGAACGAGGGATTCACCCCTCCACTTT	CASKRTRDSPLHF
TRBJ1-1	TRBV7-2	15	many	.	TGTGCCAGCAGCTCGGGGCGAGGGGGGAACACTGAAGCTTTCTTT	CASSSGRGGNTEAFF
TRBJ2-2	TRBV5-1	16	.	.	TGCGCCAGCAGCTTGGCCGAGACTCCGAACACCGGGGAGCTGTTTTTT	CASSLAETPNTGELFF
TRBJ2-1	TRBV29-1	13	.	.	TGCAGCGTTGCGGGCCAAACCCTAACCGAGCAGTTCTTC	CSVAGQTLTEQFF
TRBJ1-1	TRBV20-1	14	many	.	TGCAGTGCTAGCACTCCGGGACAAGTAACTGAAGCTTTCTTT	CSASTPGQVTEAFF
TRBJ2-7	TRBV10-3	17	many	TRBD1	TGTGCCATCAGTGACTCCTATTTTAGACAGGGGGGCTACGAGCAGTACTTC	CAISDSYFRQGGYEQYF
TRBJ2-7	TRBV3-1	15	many	TRBD1	TGTGCCAGCAGCACAGACCGGGACAGACGCTACGAGCAGTACTTC	CASSTDRDRRYEQYF
TRBJ2-7	TRBV5-1	14	many	TRBD1	TGCGCCAGCATGACCGGGACAGGGATCAACGAGCAGTACTTC	CASMTGTGINEQYF
TRBJ1-5	TRBV28	15	many	.	TGTGCCAGCAGTTCCTTGTTAAAGGCCAATCAGCCCCAGCATTTT	CASSSLLKANQPQHF
TRBJ2-7	TRBV27	14	many	.	TGTGCCAGCAGTTTCACCCCCGACGGATACGAGCAGTACTTC	CASSFTPDGYEQYF
TRBJ2-2	TRBV19	14	few	.	TGTGCCAGTAGGATGGGGTTCAACACCGGGGAGCTGTTTTTT	CASRMGFNTGELFF
TRBJ2-7	TRBV3-1	16	many	TRBD1	TGTGCCAGCAGCCAAGGAGCAGGGGGCGGATTGGGCGAGCAGTACTTC	CASSQGAGGGLGEQYF
TRBJ2-4	TRBV27	14	many	TRBD1	TGTGCCAGCAGCCTGGACAGGGCTCAGGGCATTCAGTACTTC	CASSLDRAQGIQYF
TRBJ1-4	TRBV30	13	many	TRBD1	TGTGCCTGGAGTCGTGGGACAGGGGAAAAACTGTTTTTT	CAWSRGTGEKLFF
TRBJ2-1	TRBV7-9	15	many	.	TGTGCCAGCAGCATCCGAAGACCGCCCATGGATGAGCAGTTCTTC	CASSIRRPPMDEQFF
TRBJ2-6	TRBV28	14	many	.	TGTGCCAGCAGTAGCTACTCTGGGGCCAACGTCCTGACTTTC	CASSSYSGANVLTF
TRBJ2-2	TRBV18	15	many	.	TGTGCCAGCTCAACTGGACAAACGAACACCGGGGAGCTGTTTTTT	CASSTGQTNTGELFF
TRBJ2-4	TRBV20-1	15	many	TRBD1	TGCAGTGCACCGACCGCCGGGACAGGGGGAAACATTCAGTACTTC	CSAPTAGTGGNIQYF
TRBJ1-2	TRBV5-1	14	.	.	TGCGCCAGCAGCTTGGGGACGGATCAGGGGGGCTACACCTTC	CASSLGTDQGGYTF
TRBJ2-7	TRBV5-1	13	few	.	TGCGCCAGCAGCTTGGTCAGGGGTGGCGAGCAGTACTTC	CASSLVRGGEQYF
TRBJ2-1	TRBV5-1	11	.	.	TGCGCCAGCAGGCGAAACAATGAGCAGTTCTTC	CASRRNNEQFF
TRBJ2-1	TRBV6-9	16	many	.	TGTGCCAGCAGTTACTCCCCTTGGGTGTCGGGCAATGAGCAGTTCTTC	CASSYSPWVSGNEQFF
TRBJ1-1	TRBV5-1	14	many	.	TGCGCCAGCAGCTTGGGGGGACGGCGGTTTGAAGCTTTCTTT	CASSLGGRRFEAFF
TRBJ2-3	TRBV5-1	14	many	.	TGCGCCAGCAGCCTGGTAGCTGGCACAGATACGCAGTATTTT	CASSLVAGTDTQYF
TRBJ2-2	TRBV7-9	11	few	.	TGTGCTTCCGAGGTCTCCGGGAAGCTGTTTTTT	CASEVSGKLFF
TRBJ2-1	TRBV6-2/TRBV6-3	13	many	.	TGTGCCAGCCAGAGCGTCGCCTACAATGAGCAGTTCTTC	CASQSVAYNEQFF
TRBJ2-5	TRBV4-2	17	many	TRBD1	TGTGCCAGCAGCCAAGCCTTGTCCAGGGGGCTCGTGGAGACCCAGTACTTC	CASSQALSRGLVETQYF
TRBJ1-1	TRBV27	14	many	.	TGTGCCAGCAGGGGAGGCAGGGAGTGGGCTGAAGCTTTCTTT	CASRGGREWAEAFF
TRBJ2-3	TRBV2	14	many	.	TGTGCCAGCACCGAGAAGGGTCCCGGGGATACGCAGTATTTT	CASTEKGPGDTQYF
TRBJ2-2	TRBV14	18	.	.	TGTGCCAGCAGCCAAGAGGGACGGGGGCCCTCGAACACCGGGGAGCTGTTTTTT	CASSQEGRGPSNTGELFF
TRBJ2-7	TRBV4-3	16	few	.	TGCGCCAGCAGCCAAGATTTCGGACTGAGCTCCTACGAGCAGTACTTC	CASSQDFGLSSYEQYF
TRBJ2-4	TRBV9	13	many	.	TGTGCCAGCAGCCAGGAGGGGATGAACATTCAGTACTTC	CASSQEGMNIQYF
TRBJ1-2	TRBV10-3	11	.	.	TGTGCCATCCACGTCGAGAATGGCTACACCTTC	CAIHVENGYTF
TRBJ2-3	TRBV20-1	15	few	TRBD1	TGCAGTGCGGCCGGGACAGGTCGTAGCACAGATACGCAGTATTTT	CSAAGTGRSTDTQYF
TRBJ1-2	TRBV7-9	15	.	.	TGTGCCAGCAGCCCTAAGGACGGATTAAACTATGGCTACACCTTC	CASSPKDGLNYGYTF
TRBJ2-7	TRBV6-2/TRBV6-3	15	many	TRBD2	TGTGCCAGCGGGAGGGTTGGGGCGGACACCTACGAGCAGTACTTC	CASGRVGADTYEQYF
TRBJ2-7	TRBV12-3/TRBV12-4	13	many	TRBD1	TGTGCCAGCACCGAGGACAGGTCCTACGAGCAGTACTTC	CASTEDRSYEQYF
TRBJ1-2	TRBV27	12	many	.	TGTGCCAGCGGGTGGGGGCTCCGTGGCTACACCTTC	CASGWGLRGYTF
TRBJ2-6	TRBV25-1	18	few	TRBD1	TGTGCCAGCACCCCCTTCGGGACAGGGCCCTCTGGGGCCAACGTCCTGACTTTC	CASTPFGTGPSGANVLTF
TRBJ2-3	TRBV11-3	14	many	.	TGTGCCAGCAGCTCCGGTCCCACCACAGATACGCAGTATTTT	CASSSGPTTDTQYF
TRBJ2-3	TRBV4-2	16	few	TRBD2	TGTGCCAGCAGCCAAGCAGCGGGGCCTAGCACAGATACGCAGTATTTT	CASSQAAGPSTDTQYF
TRBJ2-3	TRBV27	17	many	.	TGTGCCAGCAGTTTCCGTCCGACAGGGAGGGGCACAGATACGCAGTATTTT	CASSFRPTGRGTDTQYF
TRBJ2-1	TRBV28	13	many	.	TGTGCCAGCAGCAGCGTTCAGTCCGATGAGCAGTTCTTC	CASSSVQSDEQFF
TRBJ1-1	TRBV19	14	few	.	TGTGCCAGTAGAATGGAGCGCTTCGGCACTGAAGCTTTCTTT	CASRMERFGTEAFF
TRBJ2-7	TRBV4-2	13	few	.	TGTGCCAGCAGCCAAGCTGGAAGGGACGAGCAGTACTTC	CASSQAGRDEQYF
TRBJ2-7	TRBV24-1	14	many	TRBD1	TGTGCCACCAGTGATCCCCGCCTAGGGGGCCGCCAGTACTTC	CATSDPRLGGRQYF
TRBJ2-7	TRBV6-1	20	.	TRBD1	TGTGCCAGCAGTGGACCGGTGACAGGGGAGGTGTATTCAGGCTCCTACGAGCAGTACTTC	CASSGPVTGEVYSGSYEQYF
TRBJ2-1	TRBV30	14	many	TRBD2	TGTGCCTGGATTTCGCTAGCGGGGGCCAATGAGCAGTTCTTC	CAWISLAGANEQFF
TRBJ2-3	TRBV5-1	17	many	.	TGCGCCAGCAGCTTGAGGTGGCAGCCTTCAAGCACAGATACGCAGTATTTT	CASSLRWQPSSTDTQYF
TRBJ2-1	TRBV27	16	many	TRBD1	TGTGCCAGCAGTTTATCGTCGGCAGGGGGCTACAATGAGCAGTTCTTC	CASSLSSAGGYNEQFF
TRBJ1-3	TRBV18	17	.	TRBD1	TGTGCCAGCTCATTGACCTCCGGGACAGGCGGCGGAAACACCATATATTTT	CASSLTSGTGGGNTIYF